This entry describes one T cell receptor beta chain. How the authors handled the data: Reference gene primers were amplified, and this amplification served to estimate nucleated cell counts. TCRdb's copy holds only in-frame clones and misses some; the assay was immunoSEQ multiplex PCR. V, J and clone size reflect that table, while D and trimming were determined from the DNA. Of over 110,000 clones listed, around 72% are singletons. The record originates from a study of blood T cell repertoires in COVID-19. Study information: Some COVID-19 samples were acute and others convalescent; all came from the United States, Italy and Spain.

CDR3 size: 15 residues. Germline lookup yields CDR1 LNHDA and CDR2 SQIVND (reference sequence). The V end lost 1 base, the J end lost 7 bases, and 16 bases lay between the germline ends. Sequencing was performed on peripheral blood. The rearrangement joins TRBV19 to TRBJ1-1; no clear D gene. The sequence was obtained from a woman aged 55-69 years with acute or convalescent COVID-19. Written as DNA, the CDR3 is TGTGCCAGTAGTATAGCCCCAGGTTTGAGCGGTGAAGCTTTCTTT. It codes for CASSIAPGLSGEAFF.